This TCR beta chain came from a study of identical twins (dated by TCRdb to about 2016). About the study as a whole: TCR alpha and beta repertoires from monozygotic twins, unrelated adults of various ages and cord blood were deep-sequenced to test whether fetal clonotypes persist. To rule out contamination, replicate twin experiments were performed at different times with different library preparation protocols.

Library generation was performed with 5' RACE. Sequenced using an Illumina HiSeq 2000. Template switching introduced a universal primer binding site; the final cDNA contained a unique molecular identifier, enabling accurate counting of TCR cDNA molecules. Specific primers in the conserved constant-segment region were used to synthesize first-strand cDNA for TCR alpha and beta chains. To control for contamination, each cDNA library was double barcoded with a SMART-Mk sample barcode plus Illumina barcodes. Two successive PCR steps introduced TruSeq adapter sequences along with Illumina sample barcodes. The Illumina HiSeq platform was used with custom primers to sequence TCR alpha and beta cDNA libraries. On the study's bioinformatics: Unique molecular identifiers were extracted from raw reads with MiGEC, and CDR3 positions were determined with MiXCR. For each individual, recombination models were inferred using an EM algorithm with the repgenHMM and IGoR tools. The analysis of shared clonotypes was done with the tcR package in R, with sharing normalized by the product of cloneset sizes. To study raw recombination free of thymic and clonal selection effects, out-of-frame nonproductive sequences were analyzed. Using fastp trimming at Q25 and MiXCR clonotype assembly, TCRdb reanalyzed the public sequencing data and kept in-frame beta chains. Rows are combined by CDR3 protein, so each entry shows the most common genes and DNA. These V and J calls are TCRdb output, not the study's own analysis. The sample table shows 1.5 million or so distinct CDR3 sequences, and around a third are seen once. 0.27% of the sample is taken by the ten largest.

Only a few counts were recorded for this clonotype. Its antigen is currently not known. No much larger clone exists at a distance of one base, and base qualities are not known. Only healthy Caucasian donors were included. Here is what the overall study found, with its caveats: Compared with coincidental sharing between unrelated individuals, out-of-frame TCR alpha sequences shared between twins showed an excess of sequences with low generation probability. Fewer insertions were carried by abundant cord blood beta clonotypes, a similar but weaker trend appeared in young adult naive repertoires, and no such trend appeared in memory repertoires. Because the same donors could not be followed over many years, conclusions were based on cross-sectional statistical analysis. Recombination models systematically underestimated out-of-frame TCR alpha sharing in monozygotic twins but agreed with sharing between unrelated individuals. The excess sharing between twins in beta out-of-frame sequences was weaker because fewer shared sequences reduced the signal-to-noise ratio. Zero-insertion analyses could be partly confounded by invariant T cells such as MAIT and iNKT, though diverse VJ usage argued against such confounding for most clonotypes.

This clonotype originated in a newborn girl in good health. What was sequenced was cord blood.

The CDR3: CASSVGLATTGELFF. The sequenced DNA is TGCGCCAGCAGCGTCGGACTAGCAACGACCGGGGAGCTGTTTTTT. The V gene is TRBV5-1 and the J gene is TRBJ2-2; 8 nucleotides in the junction match TRBD2. Trimming removed 4 bases from V and 5 bases from J; the gene matches leave 7 bases unexplained. CDR1 and CDR2, looked up from the germline V gene, are SGHRS and YFSETQ. From cysteine to phenylalanine, the CDR3 is 15 amino acids long. The kept DNA is CDR3 alone, 45 bases in frame from the first base.